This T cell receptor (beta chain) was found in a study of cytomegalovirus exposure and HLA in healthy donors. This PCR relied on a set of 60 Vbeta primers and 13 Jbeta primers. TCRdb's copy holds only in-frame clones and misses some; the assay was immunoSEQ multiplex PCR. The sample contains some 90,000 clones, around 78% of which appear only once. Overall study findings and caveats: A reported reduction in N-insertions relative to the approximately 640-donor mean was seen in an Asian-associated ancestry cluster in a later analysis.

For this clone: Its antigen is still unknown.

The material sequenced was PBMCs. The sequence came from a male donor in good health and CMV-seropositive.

The CDR3 region is CASSLNRGYGYTF. The CDR3 DNA reads as TGCGCCAGCAGCTTGAACAGGGGGTATGGCTACACCTTC. The chain is built from TRBV5-1 and TRBJ1-2; 8 bases agree with TRBD1. The CDR3 is 13 residues long. Germline V gives CDR1 SGHRS, CDR2 YFSETQ. J lost 5 bases, V lost 1 base, and 1 base had no gene match.